The rows below give T cell receptor beta chains drawn from one sample of a study of T cells in Graves' hyperthyroidism and ophthalmopathy. MiXCR was run by TCRdb on the multiplex PCR reads, yielding one entry per CDR3 protein. Of under 200,000 distinct CDR3 sequences detected, about a tenth appear once; the ten largest clones hold about 20%. The sample taken for sequencing was blood. The origin of the receptors is a woman aged 18-35 years with Graves' hyperthyroidism that later progressed to Graves' ophthalmopathy. CDR3s include the opening cysteine and the closing phenylalanine or tryptophan. D genes are given only for firm matches. Rows may omit the clone size; those that give it use once, few, many or a size class.

J gene,D gene,clone size,V gene,CDR3 protein,CDR3 DNA
TRBJ1-1,-,many,TRBV10-3,CAIRGLTSTEAFF,TGTGCCATCAGGGGTTTGACGAGCACTGAAGCTTTCTTT
TRBJ1-1,-,-,TRBV9,CASSTGTLKNTEAFF,TGTGCCAGCAGCACAGGGACCCTTAAGAACACTGAAGCTTTCTTT
TRBJ2-3,TRBD1,many,TRBV2,CASSVDRGSTDTQYF,TGTGCCAGCAGTGTCGACAGGGGGAGCACAGATACGCAGTATTTT
TRBJ2-5,-,many,TRBV9,CASSVRGRSETQYF,TGTGCCAGCAGCGTAAGGGGGAGGTCAGAGACCCAGTACTTC
TRBJ2-7,-,many,TRBV28,CASALLDSAFFYEQYF,TGTGCCAGCGCCCTGTTGGACAGTGCATTTTTCTACGAGCAGTACTTC
TRBJ2-1,TRBD1,many,TRBV2,CASSPGTGYNEQFF,TGTGCCAGCAGTCCCGGGACAGGGTACAATGAGCAGTTCTTC
TRBJ1-6,TRBD1,-,TRBV14,CASSQELTGWSPLHF,TGTGCCAGCAGCCAAGAATTGACAGGGTGGTCACCCCTCCACTTT
TRBJ2-1,-,-,TRBV10-2,CASSEPGASYNEQFF,TGCGCCAGCAGTGAGCCGGGGGCGTCCTACAATGAGCAGTTCTTC
TRBJ1-5,-,many,TRBV12-3/TRBV12-4,CASSLYLERNQPQHF,TGTGCCAGCAGTTTATACTTAGAACGAAATCAGCCCCAGCATTTT
TRBJ1-1,-,many,TRBV7-9,CASSPPAGNTEAFF,TGTGCCAGCAGCCCACCAGCGGGGAACACTGAAGCTTTCTTT
TRBJ2-1,-,-,TRBV27,CASSLGPVGYNEQFF,TGTGCCAGCAGTCTGGGACCCGTAGGTTACAATGAGCAGTTCTTC